One and the same sample provided the 25 T cell receptor beta chains below, sequenced in a study of CD8 T cells in ankylosing spondylitis. One entry per CDR3 protein results from TCRdb running MiXCR on the 5' RACE reads. Of about 130,000 distinct CDR3 sequences in the sample, about 6.5% were seen once. Sequenced: blood, either unsorted or a sorted T cell fraction (not recorded which). Every receptor here comes from a male donor with ankylosing spondylitis or in good health (not recorded which).

The chain combines TRBV5-1 with TRBJ2-7, with a weak D call TRBD1 (6 bases). CDR1 and CDR2 from the germline V gene are SGHRS and YFSETQ. With 3 bases removed from V and 0 bases from J, the gap between germline ends came to 13 bases. The CDR3 is 15 amino acids. CDR3 amino acids: CASSSDSSTSYEQYF. DNA for the CDR3: TGCGCCAGCAGCTCGGACAGCTCTACCTCCTACGAGCAGTACTTC.

This clonotype appeared many times. The CDR3 bases are TGCAGTGCTAGACGAAATCAAGAGACCCAGTACTTC. It codes for CSARRNQETQYF. This chain uses TRBV20-1 with TRBJ2-5; no reliable D call. The CDR3 length is 12 residues. Germline CDR1 reads DFQATT; CDR2 reads SNEGSKA (reference sequence). V was pared by 2 bases and J by 2 bases, with 6 bases between.

This clonotype came up many times. The V and J genes are TRBV5-1 and TRBJ1-1; TRBD1 agrees at 8 bases. Germline CDR1 SGHRS, CDR2 YFSETQ. The CDR3 is made up of 16 amino acids. Germline trimming cut 0 bases from V and 4 bases from J; bases unmatched to any gene: 8. The CDR3 DNA sequence: TGCGCCAGCAGCTTGGCACCAGGGGGCGTGGGCACTGAAGCTTTCTTT. This codes for CASSLAPGGVGTEAFF.

This clonotype has just a few counts. A single base separates this from a much larger clone, so it may be a read error. The rearrangement links TRBV4-1 to TRBJ2-2, with D possibly matching TRBD1 (5 bases). There are 15 residues in the CDR3. Germline CDR1 and CDR2: MGHRA and YSYEKL. Here the CDR3 DNA reads TGCGCCGGCAGCCAAGGTCAGGGTTTCACCGGGGAGCTGTTTTTT. Protein sequence: CAGSQGQGFTGELFF.

In its sample, this clonotype was seen many times. The gene calls are TRBV5-5 and TRBJ2-7; D gene uncertain. CDR1 is SGHKS, CDR2 YYEKEE, per germline (reference sequence). The CDR3 has 13 residues. Trimming pared 5 bases from V and 5 bases from J, leaving 14 bases between. CDR3 DNA sequence: TGTGCCAGCAGGGTGCCCCTTCACCACGAGCAGTACTTC. This codes for CASRVPLHHEQYF.

This clonotype was detected many times. The chain employs TRBV5-1 and TRBJ1-2, with 12 bases lining up with TRBD1. This CDR3 spans 16 amino acids. After removal of 7 bases from V and 1 base from J, the junction contained 8 bases not matched to a gene. CDR1 is SGHRS and CDR2 is YFSETQ in the germline V gene. This CDR3 is CASGPGQGAFNYGYTF. As DNA, the CDR3 is TGCGCCAGCGGACCGGGACAGGGGGCCTTTAACTATGGCTACACCTTC.

The sample holds many counts of this clonotype. The V and J genes are TRBV20-1 and TRBJ1-2, with TRBD1 matching 10 bases. The CDR3 covers 13 residues. V was clipped by 3 bases and J by 3 bases; unmatched bases: 1. Germline CDR1 DFQATT, CDR2 SNEGSKA (reference sequence). The CDR3 DNA follows: TGCAGTGCTAGGACAGGGGGCGACTATGGCTACACCTTC. This sequence encodes CSARTGGDYGYTF.

This clonotype appeared many times. The genes are TRBV27 and TRBJ2-1; TRBD2 aligns across 16 bases. The J segment lost 1 base and the V segment lost 8 bases, leaving 14 bases of the junction unmatched. The CDR3 extends over 20 amino acids. Germline lookup yields CDR1 MNHEY and CDR2 SMNVEV (reference sequence). Written as DNA, the CDR3 is TGTGCCAGCCGAATTAAGGTGGGACTAGCGGGAGGGCCGTCCTACAATGAGCAGTTCTTC. Encoded protein: CASRIKVGLAGGPSYNEQFF.

This clonotype was seen repeatedly, ten times or more. An end of the junction differs from the germline gene, which may be a read error. The chain joins TRBV12-3 or TRBV12-4 to TRBJ2-3, with D unclear. The CDR3 consists of 12 residues. The CDR3 reads CASSTSTDTQYF. The CDR3, as DNA: TGCGCCAGCAGCACTAGCACAGATACGCAGTATTTT.

This clonotype has a count of ten or more. V gene TRBV20-1 combines with J gene TRBJ2-1, with TRBD2 identical over 7 bases. The CDR3 loop spans 14 amino acids. Germline V CDR1 and CDR2: DFQATT, SNEGSKA (reference sequence). Trimming took 0 bases from V and 15 from J; bases not matched to a gene: 14. CDR3 amino acids: CSARDLPVARLAFF. The CDR3 DNA is TGCAGTGCTAGAGATCTTCCGGTAGCGAGACTAGCGTTCTTC.

In this sample, this clonotype turned up many times. This chain uses TRBV4-1 with TRBJ2-3; 7 bases align to TRBD1. This CDR3 is 15 amino acids long. Trimming took 3 bases from V and 2 from J; bases not matched to a gene: 5. Per germline, CDR1 MGHRA and CDR2 YSYEKL. The CDR3 nucleotides are TGCGCCAGCAGCCATTACAGGGGTAACACAGATACGCAGTATTTT. This codes for CASSHYRGNTDTQYF.

The sample holds many counts of this clonotype. V is TRBV11-2 and J is TRBJ2-4; TRBD2 matches at 11 bases. Germline lookup yields CDR1 SGHAT and CDR2 FQNNGV. The CDR3 extends over 15 amino acids. The ends lost 5 bases at V and 9 bases at J; junction bases unmatched: 9. The CDR3 here is CASSLGLAGGSIQYF. In DNA form, the CDR3 reads TGTGCCAGCAGCCTCGGGCTAGCGGGAGGTAGCATTCAGTACTTC.

This clonotype was observed at least ten times. The V call is TRBV5-1, the J call TRBJ2-5; D tentatively fits TRBD1 or TRBD2 (7 bases each). The V gene's germline CDR1 is SGHRS and CDR2 YFSETQ. The CDR3 totals 14 residues. V lost 7 bases to trimming and J lost 1 base, with 14 bases between them. The CDR3 loop is CASVAGGAQETQYF. For the CDR3, the DNA is TGCGCCAGCGTGGCAGGGGGGGCCCAAGAGACCCAGTACTTC.

This clonotype was found many times. J is TRBJ2-7 and V is TRBV5-1; TRBD1 might be the D (6 bases). The CDR3 sequence is 14 residues long. V lost 3 bases, J lost 7 bases, and 17 bases lay in between. Per germline, CDR1 SGHRS and CDR2 YFSETQ. CDR3 region: CASSSPGQAGEQYF. CDR3 DNA: TGCGCCAGCAGCTCTCCGGGACAAGCCGGGGAGCAGTACTTC.

This clonotype was recorded at least ten times. V and J are TRBV7-2 and TRBJ1-6; D is ambiguous. The CDR3 sequence is 14 residues long. V lost 5 bases to trimming and J lost 10 bases, with 15 bases between them. Germline CDR1 and CDR2: SGHTA and FQGNSA. CDR3 bases: TGTGCCAGCAGCGTTCAGGAAAGAGGATCACCCCTCCACTTT. Its translation is CASSVQERGSPLHF.

In its sample, this clonotype was seen many times. The gene calls are TRBV29-1 and TRBJ2-1; D is ambiguous. V was pared by 4 bases and J by 5 bases, with 9 bases between. Looked up from germline, CDR1 is SQVTM and CDR2 is ANQGSEA. CDR3 length equals 12 residues. CDR3 protein: CSVGLNNNEQFF. The DNA for the CDR3 is TGCAGCGTTGGGCTAAACAACAATGAGCAGTTCTTC.

This clonotype was detected many times. The chain carries TRBV10-3 and TRBJ1-2; TRBD1 might be the D (5 bases). Between the trimmed V and J ends, which lost 0 bases and 7 bases, there was a span of 21 bases. Per the germline V gene, CDR1 is ENHRY and CDR2 is SYGVKD. CDR3 length equals 17 residues. CDR3 in DNA: TGTGCCATCAGTGAGTCGAGTATGGGGCACTCTCGGGCTGGCTACACCTTC. As protein: CAISESSMGHSRAGYTF.

This clonotype was recorded at least ten times. J is TRBJ2-7 and V is TRBV20-1, with D perhaps assigned TRBD1 or TRBD2 (5 bases each). This CDR3 comprises 15 residues. Germline values: CDR1 DFQATT, CDR2 SNEGSKA (reference sequence). The V end was cut by 0 bases, the J end by 3 bases, with 15 bases between. CDR3 DNA sequence: TGCAGTGCTAGAGAGATTAGAGGGGTATACTACGAGCAGTACTTC. Translating gives CSAREIRGVYYEQYF.

At least ten counts were recorded for this clonotype. The rearrangement links TRBV15 to TRBJ2-2; possibly TRBD1 for D (6 bases). CDR3 length: 15 residues. The V and J ends lost 3 bases and 5 bases respectively, with 13 bases between them. Germline V CDR1 and CDR2: LNHNV, YYDKDF (reference sequence). In DNA form, the CDR3 reads TGTGCCACCAGCAGCCTCCGACAGGTGACCGGGGAGCTGTTTTTT. Amino acid sequence: CATSSLRQVTGELFF.

This clonotype was counted only a few times. The chain links TRBV7-6 to TRBJ2-1; perhaps TRBD2 as D (5 bases). Trimming stripped 1 base from V and 0 bases from J, with 13 bases between. This CDR3 has 17 amino acids. Germline V gene sequence: CDR1 SGHVS, CDR2 FNYEAQ. The CDR3: CASSLGETRSSYNEQFF. The CDR3 nucleotides read TGTGCCAGCAGCTTAGGGGAAACTAGAAGCTCCTACAATGAGCAGTTCTTC.

This clonotype was recorded at least ten times. The CDR3 is CASRRSGAPSYNEQFF. CDR3 sequence (DNA): TGTGCCAGCAGGCGCAGCGGGGCCCCCTCCTACAATGAGCAGTTCTTC. The rearrangement links TRBV11-2 to TRBJ2-1; TRBD2 matches at 7 bases. Per germline, CDR1 SGHAT and CDR2 FQNNGV. The V gene end was trimmed by 6 bases and the J gene end by 0 bases; junction bases not matched to a gene: 8. This CDR3 has 16 amino acids.

This clonotype was seen ten or more times. The genes are TRBV5-1 and TRBJ2-3, with D perhaps matching TRBD1 (5 bases). This CDR3 has 15 amino acids. The germline V gene has CDR1 SGHRS and CDR2 YFSETQ. Trimming took 1 base from V and 0 from J, leaving 9 bases between them. The DNA of the CDR3 is TGCGCCAGCAGCTTGAGGGGCCAGAGCACAGATACGCAGTATTTT. Its protein product is CASSLRGQSTDTQYF.

This clonotype was seen at least ten times. This chain connects TRBV20-1 to TRBJ2-5; possibly TRBD1 for D (6 bases). The CDR3 is 15 amino acids. CDR1 DFQATT and CDR2 SNEGSKA come from the germline V gene (reference sequence). V shed 2 bases and J shed 4 bases, with 17 bases lying between them. CDR3 residues: CSARSLGQPGETQYF. The DNA of the CDR3 is TGCAGTGCTAGAAGCTTAGGACAGCCCGGAGAGACCCAGTACTTC.

The rearrangement links TRBV5-5 to TRBJ2-1, with D unresolved. The germline V gene has CDR1 SGHKS and CDR2 YYEKEE (reference sequence). The CDR3 is made up of 10 amino acids. V was shortened by 6 bases and J by 5 bases, with 3 bases between the two germline ends. As DNA, the CDR3 is TGTGCCAGCATGAACAATGAGCAGTTCTTC. Its translation is CASMNNEQFF.

This clonotype occurred many times. V usage is TRBV4-3 and J usage is TRBJ2-2; 8 bases agree with TRBD2. This CDR3 is 16 amino acids long. CDR1 and CDR2 from the germline V gene are LGHNA and YSLEER. J lost 0 bases, V lost 3 bases, and 3 bases had no gene match. CDR3 DNA sequence: TGCGCCAGCAGCCACCTGGGACTAGCGAACACCGGGGAGCTGTTTTTT. Amino acids: CASSHLGLANTGELFF.